The TCR beta chain described here comes from a study of stem cell transplantation in POMP-related autoinflammatory disease. For the study at large: Before transplant, CD4+ T cells skewed naive and CD8+ proportions were low. After transplant, neutrophils and platelets showed 100% graft donor chimerism through one year.

The assay was immunoSEQ multiplex PCR, and TCRdb's table has in-frame clones only and misses some. The sample includes roughly 2,700 clones, more than 90% seen only once; the top ten take about 2%. Study-level findings and limits: In PRAID patients, the number of distinct TRB V-J gene pairings was restricted.

Trimming took 2 bases from V and 7 from J; bases not matched to a gene: 2. This CDR3 region has 13 residues. To note about this clone: Its antigen is not identified.

The TCR was taken from a human patient with POMP-related autoinflammation and immune dysregulation (PRAID). Some T cells here may be from the graft donor. The J gene is TRBJ1-5, the V gene TRBV12-3 or TRBV12-4; TRBD1 aligns across 7 bases. Sequences were derived from CD4+ follicular helper T cells (Tfh) from PBMCs, sampled after stem cell transplantation. CDR3 protein: CASSLTGEQPQHF. The CDR3 DNA sequence: TGTGCCAGCAGTTTAACAGGGGAGCAGCCCCAGCATTTT.